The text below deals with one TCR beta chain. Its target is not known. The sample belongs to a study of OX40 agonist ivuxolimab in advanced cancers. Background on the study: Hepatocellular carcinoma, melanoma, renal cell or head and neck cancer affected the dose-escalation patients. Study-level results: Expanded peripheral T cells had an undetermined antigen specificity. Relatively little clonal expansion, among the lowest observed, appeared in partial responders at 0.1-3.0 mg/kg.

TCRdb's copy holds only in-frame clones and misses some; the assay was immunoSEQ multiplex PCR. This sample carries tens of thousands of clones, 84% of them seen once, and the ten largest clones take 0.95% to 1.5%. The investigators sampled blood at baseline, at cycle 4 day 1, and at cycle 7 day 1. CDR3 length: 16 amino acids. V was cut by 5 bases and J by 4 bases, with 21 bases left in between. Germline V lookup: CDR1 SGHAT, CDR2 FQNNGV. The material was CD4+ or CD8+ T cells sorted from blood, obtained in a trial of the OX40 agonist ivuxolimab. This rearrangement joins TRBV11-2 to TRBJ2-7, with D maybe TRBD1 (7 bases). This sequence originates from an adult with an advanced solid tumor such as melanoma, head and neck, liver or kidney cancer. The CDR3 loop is CASSQRGQGGSYEQYF. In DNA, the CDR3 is TGTGCCAGCAGCCAGAGGGGTCAGGGGGGATCTTACGAGCAGTACTTC.